The sample holds many counts of the clone carrying this T cell receptor (beta chain). Its cognate antigen is unknown. The data stem from a study of CD8 T cells in ankylosing spondylitis. Whole-study findings and limits: Ankylosing spondylitis blood seemed to carry a telltale TCR beta motif made of several highly homologous variants. Clones linked to disease, bearing a CD8+ phenotype, were relatively rare in peripheral blood.

The CDR3 spans 14 residues. Germline V gene sequence: CDR1 MDHEN, CDR2 SYDVKM. V was clipped by 4 bases and J by 4 bases, with 11 bases between them. TCRdb fed the 5' RACE reads into MiXCR, producing one record per CDR3 protein. This sample has some 130,000 distinct CDR3 sequences, with 6.5% to 8.5% found just once. Material for sequencing was synovial fluid, either unsorted or a sorted T cell fraction (not recorded which). The receptor comes from a male donor with ankylosing spondylitis. This chain joins TRBV28 and TRBJ1-3, with unresolved D. In DNA form, the CDR3 reads TGTGCCAGCAGTTCAAGGAACAACGGAAACACCATATATTTT. This encodes CASSSRNNGNTIYF.